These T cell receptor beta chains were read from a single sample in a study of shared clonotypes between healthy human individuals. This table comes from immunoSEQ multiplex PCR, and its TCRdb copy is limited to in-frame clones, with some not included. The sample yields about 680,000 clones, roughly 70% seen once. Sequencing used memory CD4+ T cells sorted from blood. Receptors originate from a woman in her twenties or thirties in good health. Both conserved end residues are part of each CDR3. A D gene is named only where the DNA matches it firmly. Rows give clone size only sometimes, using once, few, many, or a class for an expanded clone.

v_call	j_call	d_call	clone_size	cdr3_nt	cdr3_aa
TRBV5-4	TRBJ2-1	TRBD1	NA	TGTGCCAGCAGCCCGGGGGGACAGGGGAACGTCGGTGAGCAGTTCTTC	CASSPGGQGNVGEQFF
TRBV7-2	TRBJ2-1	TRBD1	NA	TGTGCCAGCAGCACCACAGGGGCGGCCTACAATGAGCAGTTCTTC	CASSTTGAAYNEQFF
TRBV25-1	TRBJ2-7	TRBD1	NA	TGTGCCAGCAGCGACTGGACAGGGAAGTACGAGCAGTACTTC	CASSDWTGKYEQYF
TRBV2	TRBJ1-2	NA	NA	TGTGCCAGCACTGGGGGGAGAGGGGAACTCTATGGCTACACCTTC	CASTGGRGELYGYTF
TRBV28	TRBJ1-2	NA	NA	TGTGCCAGCAGTTTATCAGGGAGTAATGGCTACACCTTC	CASSLSGSNGYTF
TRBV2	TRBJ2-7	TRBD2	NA	TGTGCAGATAGACTAGCGGGAGGCCGGGAGCAGTACTTC	CADRLAGGREQYF
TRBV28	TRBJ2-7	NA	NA	TGTGCCAGCAGTTTGACTGCAGGGGCCTCCTACGAGCAGTACTTC	CASSLTAGASYEQYF
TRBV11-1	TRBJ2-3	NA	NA	TGTGCCAGCAGCTTATTCGGATCGGCAGATACGCAGTATTTT	CASSLFGSADTQYF
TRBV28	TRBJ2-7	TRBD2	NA	TGTGCCGGGGGACGCGGGAGCCACGAGCAGTACTTC	CAGGRGSHEQYF
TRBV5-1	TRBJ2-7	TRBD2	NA	TGCGCCAGCAGCTTGGGACTAGCGGGAGCCCCCTACGAGCAGTACTTC	CASSLGLAGAPYEQYF
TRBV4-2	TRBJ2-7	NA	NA	TGTGCCAGCAGCCAGTTGGGGCTGGACGAGCAGTACTTC	CASSQLGLDEQYF
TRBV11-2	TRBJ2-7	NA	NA	TGTGCCAGCAGCTTAGGCTCAGGTGGCGGATTTTACGAGCAGTACTTC	CASSLGSGGGFYEQYF
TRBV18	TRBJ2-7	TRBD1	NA	TGTGCCAGCTCAGCCAGAACGATAACCGGGACAGGGATTTCCTACGAGCAGTACTTC	CASSARTITGTGISYEQYF
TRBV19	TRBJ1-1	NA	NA	TGTGCCAGTAGTATAGGACGGACCATGAACACTGAAGCTTTCTTT	CASSIGRTMNTEAFF
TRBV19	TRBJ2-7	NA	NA	TGTGCCAGTAGTATAGACCGGTACTCCTACGAGCAGTACTTC	CASSIDRYSYEQYF
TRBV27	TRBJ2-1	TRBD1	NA	TGTGCCAGCAGTCCCCTCGACAGGGCCAGTGAGTTCTTC	CASSPLDRASEFF
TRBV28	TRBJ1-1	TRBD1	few	TGTGCCAGCAGATCTGGGACAGCGAACACTGAAGCTTTCTTT	CASRSGTANTEAFF
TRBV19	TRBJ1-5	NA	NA	TGTGCCAGTAGCCCCGGCAGGGGACGGTGGCCCCAGCATTTT	CASSPGRGRWPQHF
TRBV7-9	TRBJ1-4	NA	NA	TGTGCCAGCAGCTTAGCGGGTACCCAAGGCGAAAAACTGTTTTTT	CASSLAGTQGEKLFF
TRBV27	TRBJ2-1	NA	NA	TGTGCCAGCAGTTTATCAGCAGGCAACAATGAGCAGTTCTTC	CASSLSAGNNEQFF
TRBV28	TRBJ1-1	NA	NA	TGTGCCAGCAGTTTTCTGGGAGAGAACACTGAAGCTTTCTTT	CASSFLGENTEAFF
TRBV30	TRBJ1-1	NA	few	TGTGCCTGGAGTTTCGTGACAGGACGTGCGAACACTGAAGCTTTCTTT	CAWSFVTGRANTEAFF
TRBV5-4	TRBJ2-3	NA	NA	TGTGCCAGCAGCCCGGGTCGGACAGATACGCAGTATTTT	CASSPGRTDTQYF
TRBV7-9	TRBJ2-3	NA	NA	TGTGCCAGCAGCTTAGCGCTAGGTAGCACAGATACGCAGTATTTT	CASSLALGSTDTQYF
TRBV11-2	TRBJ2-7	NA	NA	TGTGCCAGCAGCTTAGGGACTCCCTACGAGCAGTACTTC	CASSLGTPYEQYF
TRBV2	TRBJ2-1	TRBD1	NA	TGTGCCAGCGTTACCGGGACAGCTGACAATGAGCAGTTCTTC	CASVTGTADNEQFF
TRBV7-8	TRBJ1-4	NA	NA	TGTGCCAGCAGCTCTAGGGCCGGACGAACAACTAATGAAAAACTGTTTTTT	CASSSRAGRTTNEKLFF
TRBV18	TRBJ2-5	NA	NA	TGTGCCAGCTCACTTGCGGGACGAGGACACGCGCAGTACTTC	CASSLAGRGHAQYF
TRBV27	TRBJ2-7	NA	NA	TGTGCCAGCAGTTCAATGGACTCCCCCTACGAGCAGTACTTC	CASSSMDSPYEQYF
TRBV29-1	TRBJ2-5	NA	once	TGCAGCGCCGCAGGGCTAGAGACCCAGTACTTC	CSAAGLETQYF
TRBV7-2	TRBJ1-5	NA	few	TGTGCCAGCAGCTCTGTCGGGGTAGGTAGCAATCAGCCCCAGCATTTT	CASSSVGVGSNQPQHF
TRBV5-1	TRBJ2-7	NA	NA	TGCGCCAGCAGCCTAGGGACTGAATCCTACGAGCAGTACTTC	CASSLGTESYEQYF
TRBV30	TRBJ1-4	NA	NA	TGTGCCTGCCGAAGTACCGAAACTAATGAAAAACTGTTTTTT	CACRSTETNEKLFF
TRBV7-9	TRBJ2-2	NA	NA	TGTGCCAGCACGCACGGCAACCATGAGCTGTTTTTT	CASTHGNHELFF
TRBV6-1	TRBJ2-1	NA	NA	TGTGCCAGCAGTACCCAACAGTACAATGAGCAGTTCTTC	CASSTQQYNEQFF
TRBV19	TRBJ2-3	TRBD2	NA	TGTGCCAGTGCGGGGGGGCGCACGACAGATACGCAGTATTTT	CASAGGRTTDTQYF
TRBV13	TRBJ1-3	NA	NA	TGTGCCAGCAGCCCTAGATTCATACCGAGCTCTGGAAACACCATATATTTT	CASSPRFIPSSGNTIYF
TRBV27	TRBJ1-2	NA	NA	TGTGCCAGCAGTTTTAGGGTAGGAAACTATGGCTACACCTTC	CASSFRVGNYGYTF
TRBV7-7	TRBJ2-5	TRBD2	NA	TGTGCCAGCAGCTTAGGTGGACTAGGGGAGACCCAGTACTTC	CASSLGGLGETQYF